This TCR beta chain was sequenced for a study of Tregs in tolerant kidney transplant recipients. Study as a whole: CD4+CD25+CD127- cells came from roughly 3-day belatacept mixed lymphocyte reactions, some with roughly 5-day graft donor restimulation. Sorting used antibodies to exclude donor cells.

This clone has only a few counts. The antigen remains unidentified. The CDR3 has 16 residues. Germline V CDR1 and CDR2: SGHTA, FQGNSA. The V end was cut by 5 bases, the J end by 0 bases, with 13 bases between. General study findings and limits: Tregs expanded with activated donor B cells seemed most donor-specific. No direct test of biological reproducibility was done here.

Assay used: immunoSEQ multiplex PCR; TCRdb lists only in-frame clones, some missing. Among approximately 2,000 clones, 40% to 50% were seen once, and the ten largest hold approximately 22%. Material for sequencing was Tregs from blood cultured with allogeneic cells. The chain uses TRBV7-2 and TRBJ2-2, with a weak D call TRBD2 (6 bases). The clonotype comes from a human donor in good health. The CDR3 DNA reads TGTGCCAGCAGCCTCTCTAGCGTACCGAACACCGGGGAGCTGTTTTTT. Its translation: CASSLSSVPNTGELFF.